The entry that follows covers one TCR beta chain sequence. Its antigen is not known. Template switching, a step in the protocol, added a universal primer site, and cDNA carried unique molecular identifiers. In TCRdb, the 5' RACE reads were re-called with MiXCR into one record per CDR3 protein. The sample lists about 1.7 million distinct CDR3 sequences; roughly a third were seen once. The CDR3 spans 13 residues. The germline V and J ends were trimmed by 6 bases and 2 bases, with 10 bases remaining between them. Germline V gives CDR1 SQVTM, CDR2 ANQGSEA. These data belong to a study of identical twins. Broader study findings: Shared out-of-frame alpha sequences (those common to twins) showed excess low generation probability.

The TCR was taken from a newborn girl in good health. Sequencing was carried out using cord blood. The V call is TRBV29-1, the J call TRBJ2-2; the D is unclear. In nucleotides, the CDR3 is TGCAGCGTAGAAAAGGGAAACACCGGGGAGCTGTTTTTT. It yields the protein CSVEKGNTGELFF.